The rows below give T cell receptor beta chains drawn from one sample of a study of vaccination effects on CD4 cells after COVID-19. The antigens for these receptors are not known. TCRdb keeps only in-frame clones here, not all; method: immunoSEQ multiplex PCR. This table has 50,000 or so clones, over 80% appearing once. Material: CD4+ T cells from PBMCs cultured with HCoV-229E spike peptides, obtained before COVID-19 vaccination. These receptors came from a human donor who received a COVID-19 vaccine. The CDR3 runs from the conserved cysteine through the conserved F or W. The D gene is left open where the match is weak. The listing skips clone size in some rows; elsewhere it reads once, few, many or a size class.

TRBD2	TRBJ2-5	15	TRBV6-5	-	CASRPAGGYQETQYF	TGTGCCAGCAGACCGGCGGGGGGGTACCAAGAGACCCAGTACTTC
-	TRBJ1-1	15	TRBV4-1	-	CASSRTGSGSTEAFF	TGCGCCAGCAGCCGAACAGGGAGCGGTAGCACTGAAGCTTTCTTT
-	TRBJ2-6	15	TRBV28	-	CASLESASGANVLTF	TGTGCCAGCCTTGAATCGGCCTCTGGGGCCAACGTCCTGACTTTC
-	TRBJ2-5	14	TRBV3-1/TRBV3-2	-	CASSRPDRLETQYF	TGTGCCAGCAGCCGACCCGACAGGTTGGAGACCCAGTACTTC
-	TRBJ2-5	15	TRBV7-2	-	CASSSSGRIQETQYF	TGTGCCAGCAGCTCGTCTGGACGGATCCAAGAGACCCAGTACTTC
TRBD1	TRBJ1-5	17	TRBV11-3	-	CASSLGATGGGNQPQHF	TGTGCCAGCAGCCTAGGAGCAACAGGGGGTGGCAATCAGCCCCAGCATTTT
TRBD2	TRBJ2-5	14	TRBV3-1/TRBV3-2	-	CASSRSGGGETQYF	TGTGCCAGCAGTCGTAGCGGGGGGGGAGAGACCCAGTACTTC
-	TRBJ2-1	15	TRBV24-1	-	CATSDPQGFHNEQFF	TGTGCCACCAGTGATCCCCAGGGGTTCCACAATGAGCAGTTCTTC
-	TRBJ2-3	14	TRBV27	-	CASRMRPFTDTQYF	TGTGCCAGCCGAATGAGGCCGTTCACAGATACGCAGTATTTT
-	TRBJ1-5	13	TRBV19	few	CATKAGAWEPQHF	TGTGCCACAAAAGCGGGGGCCTGGGAGCCCCAGCATTTT